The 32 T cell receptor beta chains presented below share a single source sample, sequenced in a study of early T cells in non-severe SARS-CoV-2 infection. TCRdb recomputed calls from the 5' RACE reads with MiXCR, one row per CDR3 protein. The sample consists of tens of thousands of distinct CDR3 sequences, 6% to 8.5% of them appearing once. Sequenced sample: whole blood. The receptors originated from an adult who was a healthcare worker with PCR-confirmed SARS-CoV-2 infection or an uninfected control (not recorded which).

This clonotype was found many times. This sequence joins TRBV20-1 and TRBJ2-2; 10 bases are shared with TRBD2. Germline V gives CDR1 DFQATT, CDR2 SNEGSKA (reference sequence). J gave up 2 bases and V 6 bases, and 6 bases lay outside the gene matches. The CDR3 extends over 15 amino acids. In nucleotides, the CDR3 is TGCAGTGCAACCGGACTAGCGGAAAACACCGGGGAGCTGTTTTTT. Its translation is CSATGLAENTGELFF.

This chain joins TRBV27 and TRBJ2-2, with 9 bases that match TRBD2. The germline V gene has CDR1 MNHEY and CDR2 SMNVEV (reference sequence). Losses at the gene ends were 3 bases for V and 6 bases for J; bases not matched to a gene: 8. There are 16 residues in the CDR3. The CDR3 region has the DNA TGTGCCAGCAGTTTTTACGGCGGGAGGGCCCCCGGGGAGCTGTTTTTT. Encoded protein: CASSFYGGRAPGELFF.

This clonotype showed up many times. The CDR3 sequence is CASSVRDFTSTDTQYF. The CDR3 DNA reads as TGTGCCAGCAGCGTCCGAGACTTTACTAGCACAGATACGCAGTATTTT. The V call is TRBV4-2, the J call TRBJ2-3; D remains ambiguous. The CDR3 totals 16 residues. Trimming took 5 bases from V and 0 from J, leaving 15 bases between them. The V gene's germline CDR1 is LGHNA and CDR2 YNFKEQ.

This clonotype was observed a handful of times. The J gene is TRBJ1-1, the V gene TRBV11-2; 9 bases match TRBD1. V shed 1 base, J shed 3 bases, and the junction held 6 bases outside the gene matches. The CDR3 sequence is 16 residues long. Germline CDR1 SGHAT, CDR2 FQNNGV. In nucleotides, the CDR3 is TGTGCCAGCAGCTTAGCTGGGACAGGGATTTACACTGAAGCTTTCTTT. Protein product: CASSLAGTGIYTEAFF. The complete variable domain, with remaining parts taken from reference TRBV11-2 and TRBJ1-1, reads EAGVAQSPRYKIIEKRQSVAFWCNPISGHATLYWYQQILGQGPKLLIQFQNNGVVDDSQLPKDRFSAERLKGVDSTLKIQPAKLEDSAVYLCASSLAGTGIYTEAFFGQGTRLTVV.

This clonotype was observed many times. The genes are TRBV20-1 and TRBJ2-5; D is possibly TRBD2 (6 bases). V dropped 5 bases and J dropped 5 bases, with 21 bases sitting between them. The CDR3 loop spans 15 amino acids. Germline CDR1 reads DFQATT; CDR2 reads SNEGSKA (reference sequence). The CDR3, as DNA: TGCAGTGCTCCGACCTTGTCGGGAGCTGCGGAGACCCAGTACTTC. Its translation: CSAPTLSGAAETQYF.

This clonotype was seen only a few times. The CDR3 DNA sequence: TGTGCCAGCAGACGGGACAGGGGGCGGCTGATGAACACTGAAGCTTTCTTT. The encoded protein is CASRRDRGRLMNTEAFF. V gene TRBV3-1 combines with J gene TRBJ1-1; 12 bases align to TRBD1. J gave up 0 bases and V 6 bases, and 8 bases lay outside the gene matches. The V gene's germline CDR1 is LGHDT and CDR2 YNNKEL (reference sequence). The CDR3 covers 17 residues.

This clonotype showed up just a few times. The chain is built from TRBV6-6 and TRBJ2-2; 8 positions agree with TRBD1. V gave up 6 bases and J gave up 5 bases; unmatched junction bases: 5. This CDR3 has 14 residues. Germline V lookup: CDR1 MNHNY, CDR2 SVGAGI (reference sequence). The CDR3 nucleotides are TGTGCCAGCAGAGGGACAGGTGCAACCGGGGAGCTGTTTTTT. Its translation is CASRGTGATGELFF.

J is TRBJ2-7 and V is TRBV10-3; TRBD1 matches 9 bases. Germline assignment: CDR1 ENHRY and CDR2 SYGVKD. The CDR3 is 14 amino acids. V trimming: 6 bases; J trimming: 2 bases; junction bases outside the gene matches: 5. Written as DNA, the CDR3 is TGTGCCATCAGGGGGACAGGGAACCCCTACGAGCAGTACTTC. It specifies CAIRGTGNPYEQYF.

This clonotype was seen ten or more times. The DNA for the CDR3 is TGTGCCAGCAGTTTAGAGTCGGGGTATGGCTACACCTTC. It specifies CASSLESGYGYTF. The V call is TRBV27, the J call TRBJ1-2, with D unresolved. V lost 2 bases to trimming and J lost 5 bases, with 9 bases between them. Germline V gene sequence: CDR1 MNHEY, CDR2 SMNVEV (reference sequence). The CDR3 has 13 residues.

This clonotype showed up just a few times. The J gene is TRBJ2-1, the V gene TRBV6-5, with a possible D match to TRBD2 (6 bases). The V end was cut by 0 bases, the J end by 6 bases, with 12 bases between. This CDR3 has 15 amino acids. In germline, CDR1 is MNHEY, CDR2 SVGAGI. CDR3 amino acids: CASSYSGGMVNEQFF. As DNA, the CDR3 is TGTGCCAGCAGTTACTCCGGCGGGATGGTCAATGAGCAGTTCTTC.

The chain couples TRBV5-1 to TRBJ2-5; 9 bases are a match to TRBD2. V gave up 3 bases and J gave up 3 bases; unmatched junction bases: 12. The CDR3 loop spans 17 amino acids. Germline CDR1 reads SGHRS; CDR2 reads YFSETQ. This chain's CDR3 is CASSWEAKLAGKETQYF. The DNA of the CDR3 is TGCGCCAGCAGCTGGGAAGCTAAGCTAGCGGGGAAAGAGACCCAGTACTTC.

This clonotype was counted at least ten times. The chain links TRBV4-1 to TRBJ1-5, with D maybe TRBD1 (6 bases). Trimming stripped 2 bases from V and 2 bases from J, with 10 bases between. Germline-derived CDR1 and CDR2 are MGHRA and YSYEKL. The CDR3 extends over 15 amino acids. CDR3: CASSQNRDGNQPQHF. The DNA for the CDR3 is TGCGCCAGCAGCCAAAACAGGGACGGCAATCAGCCCCAGCATTTT.

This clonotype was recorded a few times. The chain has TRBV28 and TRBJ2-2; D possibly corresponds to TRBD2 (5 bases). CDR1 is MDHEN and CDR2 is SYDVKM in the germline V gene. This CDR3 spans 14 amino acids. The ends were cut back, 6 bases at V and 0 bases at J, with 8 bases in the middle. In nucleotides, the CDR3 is TGTGCCAGCAGGGAGGACGCGAACACCGGGGAGCTGTTTTTT. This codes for CASREDANTGELFF.

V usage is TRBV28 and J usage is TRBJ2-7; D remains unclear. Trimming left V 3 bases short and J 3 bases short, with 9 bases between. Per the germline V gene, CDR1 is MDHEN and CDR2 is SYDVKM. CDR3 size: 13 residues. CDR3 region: CASSLPSIYEQYF. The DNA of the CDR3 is TGTGCCAGCAGTTTGCCCTCAATCTACGAGCAGTACTTC.

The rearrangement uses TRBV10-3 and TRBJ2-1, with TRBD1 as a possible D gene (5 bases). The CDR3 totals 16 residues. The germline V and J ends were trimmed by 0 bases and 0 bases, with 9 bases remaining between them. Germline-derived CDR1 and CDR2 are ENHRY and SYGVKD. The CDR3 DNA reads TGTGCCATCAGTGAGTCGGACACGAGCTCCTACAATGAGCAGTTCTTC. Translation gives CAISESDTSSYNEQFF.

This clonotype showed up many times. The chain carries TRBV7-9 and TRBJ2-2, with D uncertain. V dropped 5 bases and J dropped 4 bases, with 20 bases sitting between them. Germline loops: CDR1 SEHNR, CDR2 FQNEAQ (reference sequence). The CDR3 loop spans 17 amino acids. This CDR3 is CASSLSRAKGGTGELFF. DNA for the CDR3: TGTGCCAGCAGCCTATCCCGAGCGAAAGGCGGCACCGGGGAGCTGTTTTTT.

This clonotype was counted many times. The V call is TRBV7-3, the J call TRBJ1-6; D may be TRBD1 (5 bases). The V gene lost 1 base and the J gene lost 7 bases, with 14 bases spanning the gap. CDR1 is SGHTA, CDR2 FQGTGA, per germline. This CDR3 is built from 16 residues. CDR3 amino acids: CASSLKGELKNSPLHF. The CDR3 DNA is TGTGCCAGCAGCTTAAAAGGGGAACTAAAGAATTCACCCCTCCACTTT.

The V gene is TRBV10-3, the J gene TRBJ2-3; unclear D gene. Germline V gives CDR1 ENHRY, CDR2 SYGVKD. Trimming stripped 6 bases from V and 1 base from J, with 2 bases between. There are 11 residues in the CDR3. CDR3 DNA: TGTGCCATCAGGGGCACAGATACGCAGTATTTT. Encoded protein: CAIRGTDTQYF.

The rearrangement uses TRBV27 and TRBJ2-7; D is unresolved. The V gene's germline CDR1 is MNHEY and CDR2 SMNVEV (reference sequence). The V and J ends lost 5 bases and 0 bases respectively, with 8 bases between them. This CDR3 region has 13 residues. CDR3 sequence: CASSHQVSYEQYF. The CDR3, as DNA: TGTGCCAGCAGTCATCAGGTCTCCTACGAGCAGTACTTC.

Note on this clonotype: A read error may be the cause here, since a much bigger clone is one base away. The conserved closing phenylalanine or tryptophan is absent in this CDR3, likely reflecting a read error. CDR3 sequence reads: CASSQGLADNEQFL. DNA of the CDR3: TGTGCCAGCAGCCAGGGGCTAGCGGACAATGAGCAGTTCTTG. V gene TRBV3-1 combines with J gene TRBJ2-1; TRBD2 matches 7 bases. CDR3 length equals 14 residues. Looked up from germline, CDR1 is LGHDT and CDR2 is YNNKEL (reference sequence). The junction had 4 bases not matched to a gene; V was cut back by 3 bases and J by 5 bases.

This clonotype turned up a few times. CDR3 protein: CASSLTRQLNSPLHF. CDR3 coding DNA: TGTGCCAGCAGTTTAACCCGGCAGCTTAATTCACCCCTCCACTTT. The chain is built from TRBV27 and TRBJ1-6; unclear D gene. Trimming stripped 2 bases from V and 6 bases from J, with 11 bases between. The CDR3 sequence is 15 residues long. The germline V gene encodes CDR1 MNHEY and CDR2 SMNVEV (reference sequence).

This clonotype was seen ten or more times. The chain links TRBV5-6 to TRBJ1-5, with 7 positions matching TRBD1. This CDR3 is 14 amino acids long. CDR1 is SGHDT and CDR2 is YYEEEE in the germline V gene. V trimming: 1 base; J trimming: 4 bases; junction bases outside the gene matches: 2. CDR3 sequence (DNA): TGTGCCAGCAGCTTGTACAGGGGAAATCAGCCCCAGCATTTT. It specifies CASSLYRGNQPQHF. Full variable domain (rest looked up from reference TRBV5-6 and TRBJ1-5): DAGVTQSPTHLIKTRGQQVTLRCSPKSGHDTVSWYQQALGQGPQFIFQYYEEEERQRGNFPDRFSGHQFPNYSSELNVNALLLGDSALYLCASSLYRGNQPQHFGDGTRLSIL.

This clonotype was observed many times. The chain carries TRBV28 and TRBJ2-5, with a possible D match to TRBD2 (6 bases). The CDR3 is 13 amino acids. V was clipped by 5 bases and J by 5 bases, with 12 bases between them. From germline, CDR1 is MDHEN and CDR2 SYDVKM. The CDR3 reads CASSNSGGETQYF. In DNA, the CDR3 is TGTGCCAGCAGTAACAGTGGAGGGGAGACCCAGTACTTC.

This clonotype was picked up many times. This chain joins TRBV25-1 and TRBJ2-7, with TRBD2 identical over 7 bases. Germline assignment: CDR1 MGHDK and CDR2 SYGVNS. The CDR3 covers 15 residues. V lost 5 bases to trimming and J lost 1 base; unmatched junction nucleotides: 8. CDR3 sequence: CASSCWTRPSYEQYF. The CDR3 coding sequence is TGTGCCAGCAGTTGTTGGACTAGACCTTCCTACGAGCAGTACTTC.

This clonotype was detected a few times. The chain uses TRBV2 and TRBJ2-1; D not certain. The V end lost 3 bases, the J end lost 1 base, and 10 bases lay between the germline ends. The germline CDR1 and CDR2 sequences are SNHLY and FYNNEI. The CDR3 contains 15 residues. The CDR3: CASSESTLSYNEQFF. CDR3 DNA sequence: TGTGCCAGCAGTGAGTCGACGCTATCCTACAATGAGCAGTTCTTC.

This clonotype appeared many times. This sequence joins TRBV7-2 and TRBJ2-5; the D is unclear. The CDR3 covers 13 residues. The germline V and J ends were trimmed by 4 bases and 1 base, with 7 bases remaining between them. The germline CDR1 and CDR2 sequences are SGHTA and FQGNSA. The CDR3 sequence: CASSSRIQETQYF. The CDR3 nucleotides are TGTGCCAGCAGCTCCAGAATCCAAGAGACCCAGTACTTC. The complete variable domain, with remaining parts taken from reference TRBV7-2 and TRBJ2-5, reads GAGVSQSPSNKVTEKGKDVELRCDPISGHTALYWYRQSLGQGLEFLIYFQGNSAPDKSGLPSDRFSAERTGGSVSTLTIQRTQQEDSAVYLCASSSRIQETQYFGPGTRLLVL.

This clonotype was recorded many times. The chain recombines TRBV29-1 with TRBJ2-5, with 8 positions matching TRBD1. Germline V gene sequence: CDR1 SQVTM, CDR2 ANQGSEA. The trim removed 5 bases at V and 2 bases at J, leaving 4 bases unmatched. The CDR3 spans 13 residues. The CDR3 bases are TGCAGCGTTAGTAGGACAGGGCAAGAGACCCAGTACTTC. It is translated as CSVSRTGQETQYF.

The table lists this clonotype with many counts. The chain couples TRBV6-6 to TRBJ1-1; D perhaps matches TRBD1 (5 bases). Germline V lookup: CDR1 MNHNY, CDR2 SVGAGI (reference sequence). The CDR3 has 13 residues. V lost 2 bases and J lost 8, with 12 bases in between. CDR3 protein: CASSYPAGHEAFF. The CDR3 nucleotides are TGTGCCAGCAGTTACCCGGCAGGGCACGAAGCTTTCTTT.

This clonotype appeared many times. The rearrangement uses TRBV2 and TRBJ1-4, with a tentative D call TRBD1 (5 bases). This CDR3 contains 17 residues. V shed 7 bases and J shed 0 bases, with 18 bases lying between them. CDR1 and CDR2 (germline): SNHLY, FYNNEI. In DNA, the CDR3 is TGTGCCAGCACCAAAATGGGGACGCTTGCAACTAATGAAAAACTGTTTTTT. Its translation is CASTKMGTLATNEKLFF.

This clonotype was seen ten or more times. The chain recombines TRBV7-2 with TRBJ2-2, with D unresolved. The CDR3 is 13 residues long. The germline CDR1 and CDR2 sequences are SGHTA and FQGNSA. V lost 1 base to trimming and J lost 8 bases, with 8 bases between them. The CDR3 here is CASSLEIRGELFF. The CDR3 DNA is TGTGCCAGCAGCTTAGAAATAAGGGGGGAGCTGTTTTTT. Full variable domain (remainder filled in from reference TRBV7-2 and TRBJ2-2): GAGVSQSPSNKVTEKGKDVELRCDPISGHTALYWYRQSLGQGLEFLIYFQGNSAPDKSGLPSDRFSAERTGGSVSTLTIQRTQQEDSAVYLCASSLEIRGELFFGEGSRLTVL.

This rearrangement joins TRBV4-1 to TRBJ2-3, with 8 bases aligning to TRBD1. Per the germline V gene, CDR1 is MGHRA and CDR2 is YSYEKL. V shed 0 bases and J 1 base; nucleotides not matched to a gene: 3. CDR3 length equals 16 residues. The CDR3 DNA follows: TGCGCCAGCAGCCAAGACGGGACAGGACGCACAGATACGCAGTATTTT. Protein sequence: CASSQDGTGRTDTQYF.

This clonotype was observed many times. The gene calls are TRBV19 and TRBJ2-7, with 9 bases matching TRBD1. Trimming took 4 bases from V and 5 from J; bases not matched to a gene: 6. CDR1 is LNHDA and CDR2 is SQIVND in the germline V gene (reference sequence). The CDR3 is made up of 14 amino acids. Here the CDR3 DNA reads TGTGCCAGTAGTAGGGACAGGGCGGGCAACGAGCAGTACTTC. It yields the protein CASSRDRAGNEQYF. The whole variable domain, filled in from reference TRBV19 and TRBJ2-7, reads DGGITQSPKYLFRKEGQNVTLSCEQNLNHDAMYWYRQDPGQGLRLIYYSQIVNDFQKGDIAEGYSVSREKKESFPLTVTSAQKNPTAFYLCASSRDRAGNEQYFGPGTRLTVT.